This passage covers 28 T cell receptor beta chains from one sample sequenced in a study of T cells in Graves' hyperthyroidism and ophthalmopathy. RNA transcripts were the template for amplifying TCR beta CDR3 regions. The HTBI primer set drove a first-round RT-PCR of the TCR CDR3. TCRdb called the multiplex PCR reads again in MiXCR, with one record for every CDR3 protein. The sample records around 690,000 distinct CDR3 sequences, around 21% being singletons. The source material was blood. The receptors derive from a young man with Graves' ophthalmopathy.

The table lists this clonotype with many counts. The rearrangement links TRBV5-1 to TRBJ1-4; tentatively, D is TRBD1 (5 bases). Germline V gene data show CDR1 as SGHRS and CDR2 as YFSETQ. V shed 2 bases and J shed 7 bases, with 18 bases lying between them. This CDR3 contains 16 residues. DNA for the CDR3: TGCGCCAGCAGCTTCGGTAACACGGACGGGGGTGAAAAACTGTTTTTT. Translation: CASSFGNTDGGEKLFF. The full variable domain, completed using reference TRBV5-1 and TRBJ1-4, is KAGVTQTPRYLIKTRGQQVTLSCSPISGHRSVSWYQQTPGQGLQFLFEYFSETQRNKGNFPGRFSGRQFSNSRSEMNVSTLELGDSALYLCASSFGNTDGGEKLFFGSGTQLSVL.

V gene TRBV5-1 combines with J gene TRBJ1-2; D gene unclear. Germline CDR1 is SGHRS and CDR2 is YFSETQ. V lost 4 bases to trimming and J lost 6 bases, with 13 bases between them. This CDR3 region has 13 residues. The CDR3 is CASSQDRMDGYTF. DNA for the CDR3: TGCGCCAGCAGCCAAGACCGGATGGATGGCTACACCTTC.

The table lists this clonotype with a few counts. CDR3 residues: CASSPPAGRRHQETQYF. CDR3 bases: TGTGCCAGCAGCCCGCCCGCGGGGAGGAGGCACCAAGAGACCCAGTACTTC. The chain couples TRBV9 to TRBJ2-5, with D perhaps matching TRBD2 (6 bases). Germline V CDR1 and CDR2: SGDLS, YYNGEE. The CDR3 consists of 17 residues. Trimming took 4 bases from V and 0 from J, leaving 19 bases between them.

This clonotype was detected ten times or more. The CDR3 region is CASSLGYYGYTF. CDR3 DNA sequence: TGTGCCAGCAGCTTAGGATACTATGGCTACACCTTC. The V call is TRBV11-2, the J call TRBJ1-2, with D unresolved. Germline V gene sequence: CDR1 SGHAT, CDR2 FQNNGV. The CDR3 extends over 12 amino acids. With 1 base removed from V and 3 bases from J, the gap between germline ends came to 3 bases. Filled out from reference TRBV11-2 and TRBJ1-2, the complete variable domain reads EAGVAQSPRYKIIEKRQSVAFWCNPISGHATLYWYQQILGQGPKLLIQFQNNGVVDDSQLPKDRFSAERLKGVDSTLKIQPAKLEDSAVYLCASSLGYYGYTFGSGTRLTVV.

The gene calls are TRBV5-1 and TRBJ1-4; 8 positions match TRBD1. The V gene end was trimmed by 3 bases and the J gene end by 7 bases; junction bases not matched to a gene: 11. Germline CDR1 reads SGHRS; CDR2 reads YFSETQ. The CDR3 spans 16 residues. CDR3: CASSSHQTGESEKLFF. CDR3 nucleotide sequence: TGCGCCAGCAGCTCGCACCAGACAGGGGAAAGTGAAAAACTGTTTTTT.

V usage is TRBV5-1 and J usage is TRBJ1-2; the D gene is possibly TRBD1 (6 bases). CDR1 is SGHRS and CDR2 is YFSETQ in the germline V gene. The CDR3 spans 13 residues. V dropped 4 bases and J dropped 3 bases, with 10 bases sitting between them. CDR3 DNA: TGCGCCAGCAGCAAGGAGGGGGACTATGGCTACACCTTC. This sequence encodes CASSKEGDYGYTF.

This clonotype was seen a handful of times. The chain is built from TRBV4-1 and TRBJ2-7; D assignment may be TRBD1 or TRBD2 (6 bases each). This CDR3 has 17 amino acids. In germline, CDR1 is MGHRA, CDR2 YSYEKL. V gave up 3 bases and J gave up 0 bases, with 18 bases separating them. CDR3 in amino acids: CASSQVLGGTSSYEQYF. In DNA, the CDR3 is TGCGCCAGCAGCCAGGTCCTAGGGGGGACGAGCTCCTACGAGCAGTACTTC.

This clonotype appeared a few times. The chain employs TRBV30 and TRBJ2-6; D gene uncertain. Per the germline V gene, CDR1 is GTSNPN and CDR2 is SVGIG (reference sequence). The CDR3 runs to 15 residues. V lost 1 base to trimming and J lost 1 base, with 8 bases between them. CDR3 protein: CAWSGTGSGANVLTF. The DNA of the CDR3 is TGTGCCTGGAGTGGGACCGGTTCTGGGGCCAACGTCCTGACTTTC.

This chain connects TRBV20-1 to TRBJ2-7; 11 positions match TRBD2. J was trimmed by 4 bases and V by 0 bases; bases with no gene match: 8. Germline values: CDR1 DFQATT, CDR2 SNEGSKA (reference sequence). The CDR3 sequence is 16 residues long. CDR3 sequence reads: CSARDLGTSGLYEQYF. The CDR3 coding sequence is TGCAGTGCTAGAGATCTTGGGACTAGCGGCTTATACGAGCAGTACTTC.

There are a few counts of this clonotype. Here the CDR3 DNA reads TGTGCCAGCAGCTTAGTTCCGGTCTTGGACTATGGCTACACCTTC. This codes for CASSLVPVLDYGYTF. The rearrangement joins TRBV7-9 to TRBJ1-2; D remains ambiguous. Trimming removed 1 base from V and 3 bases from J, with 12 bases in between. The V gene's germline CDR1 is SEHNR and CDR2 FQNEAQ (reference sequence). This CDR3 region has 15 residues.

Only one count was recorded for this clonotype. CDR3 coding DNA: TGTGCCAGCAGAGGAATGGGGGATACGCAGTATTTT. Its protein is CASRGMGDTQYF. The chain uses TRBV25-1 and TRBJ2-3, with unresolved D. Germline V gene sequence: CDR1 MGHDK, CDR2 SYGVNS. With 6 bases removed from V and 6 bases from J, the gap between germline ends came to 10 bases. The length of the CDR3 is 12 residues.

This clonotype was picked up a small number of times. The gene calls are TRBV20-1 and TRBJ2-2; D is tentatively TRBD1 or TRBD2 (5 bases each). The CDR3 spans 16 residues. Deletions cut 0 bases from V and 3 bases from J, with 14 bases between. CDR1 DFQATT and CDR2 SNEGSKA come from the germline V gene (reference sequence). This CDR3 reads CSARDYLGTYTGELFF. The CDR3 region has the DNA TGCAGTGCTAGAGATTACTTGGGGACCTACACCGGGGAGCTGTTTTTT.

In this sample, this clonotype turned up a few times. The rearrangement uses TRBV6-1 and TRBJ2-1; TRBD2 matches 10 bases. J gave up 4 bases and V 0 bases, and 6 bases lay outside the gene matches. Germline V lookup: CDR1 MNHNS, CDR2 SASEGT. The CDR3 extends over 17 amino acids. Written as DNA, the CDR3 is TGTGCCAGCAGTGAAGCTAGCGGGGGGAACCTATACAATGAGCAGTTCTTC. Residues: CASSEASGGNLYNEQFF.

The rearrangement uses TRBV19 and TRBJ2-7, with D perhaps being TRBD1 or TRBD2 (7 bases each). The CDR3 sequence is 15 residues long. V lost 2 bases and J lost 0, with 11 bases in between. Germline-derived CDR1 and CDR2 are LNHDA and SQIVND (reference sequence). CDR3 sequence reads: CASSIQGGSSYEQYF. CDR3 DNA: TGTGCCAGTAGTATACAGGGGGGGAGCTCCTACGAGCAGTACTTC.

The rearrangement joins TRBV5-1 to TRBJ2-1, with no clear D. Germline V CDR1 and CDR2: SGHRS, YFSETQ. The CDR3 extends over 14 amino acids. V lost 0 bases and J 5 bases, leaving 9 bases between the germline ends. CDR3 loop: CASSLAGGHNEQFF. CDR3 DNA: TGCGCCAGCAGCTTGGCTGGCGGCCACAATGAGCAGTTCTTC.

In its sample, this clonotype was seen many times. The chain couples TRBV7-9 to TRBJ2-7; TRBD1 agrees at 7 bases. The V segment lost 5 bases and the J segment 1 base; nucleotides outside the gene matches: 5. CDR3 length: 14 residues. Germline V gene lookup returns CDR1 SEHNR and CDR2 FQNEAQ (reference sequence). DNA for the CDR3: TGTGCCAGCAGCGCAGGGGGTGGATCCTACGAGCAGTACTTC. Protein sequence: CASSAGGGSYEQYF. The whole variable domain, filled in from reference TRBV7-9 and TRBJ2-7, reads DTGVSQNPRHKITKRGQNVTFRCDPISEHNRLYWYRQTLGQGPEFLTYFQNEAQLEKSRLLSDRFSAERPKGSFSTLEIQRTEQGDSAMYLCASSAGGGSYEQYFGPGTRLTVT.

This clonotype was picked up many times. DNA for the CDR3: TGTGCCAGCAGCTCCCTGGGACAGGGGGCTTATGAAGCTTTCTTT. Translated, it gives CASSSLGQGAYEAFF. The gene calls are TRBV11-2 and TRBJ1-1; 12 bases are a match to TRBD1. The CDR3 is made up of 15 amino acids. Trimming took 4 bases from V and 7 from J; bases not matched to a gene: 7. Germline CDR1 SGHAT, CDR2 FQNNGV.

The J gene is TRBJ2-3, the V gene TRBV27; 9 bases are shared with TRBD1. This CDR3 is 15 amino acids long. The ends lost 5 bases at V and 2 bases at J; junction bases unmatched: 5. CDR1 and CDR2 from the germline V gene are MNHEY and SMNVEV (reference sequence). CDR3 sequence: CASSGGQGNTDTQYF. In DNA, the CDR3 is TGTGCCAGCAGTGGGGGACAGGGCAACACAGATACGCAGTATTTT.

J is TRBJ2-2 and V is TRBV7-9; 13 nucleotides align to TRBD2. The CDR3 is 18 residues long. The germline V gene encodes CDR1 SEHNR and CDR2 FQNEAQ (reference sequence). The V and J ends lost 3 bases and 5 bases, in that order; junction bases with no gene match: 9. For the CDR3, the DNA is TGTGCCAGCAGCTTTAGACTAGCGGGAGGCCCGAGGACCGGGGAGCTGTTTTTT. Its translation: CASSFRLAGGPRTGELFF.

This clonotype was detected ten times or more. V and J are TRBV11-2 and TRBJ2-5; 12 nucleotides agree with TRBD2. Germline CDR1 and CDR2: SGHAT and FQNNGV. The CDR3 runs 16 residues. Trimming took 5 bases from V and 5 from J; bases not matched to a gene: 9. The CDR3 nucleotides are TGTGCCAGCAGCCTGGGACTAGCGGGCCTGCAGGAGACCCAGTACTTC. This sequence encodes CASSLGLAGLQETQYF.

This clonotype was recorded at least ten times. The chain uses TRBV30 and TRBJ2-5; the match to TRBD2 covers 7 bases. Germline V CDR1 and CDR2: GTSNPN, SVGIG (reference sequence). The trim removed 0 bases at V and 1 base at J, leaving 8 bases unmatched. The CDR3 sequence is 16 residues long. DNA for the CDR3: TGTGCCTGGAGTGTAAAAAGCGGGGTCCTCCAAGAGACCCAGTACTTC. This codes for CAWSVKSGVLQETQYF.

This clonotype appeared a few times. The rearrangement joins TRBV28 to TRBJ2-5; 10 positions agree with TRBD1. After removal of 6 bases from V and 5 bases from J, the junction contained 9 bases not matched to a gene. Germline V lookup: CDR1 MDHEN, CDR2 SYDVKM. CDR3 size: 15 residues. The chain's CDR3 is CASRAGTGVPETQYF. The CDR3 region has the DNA TGTGCCAGCAGAGCCGGGACAGGGGTCCCGGAGACCCAGTACTTC. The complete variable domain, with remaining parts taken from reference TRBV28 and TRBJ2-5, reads DVKVTQSSRYLVKRTGEKVFLECVQDMDHENMFWYRQDPGLGLRLIYFSYDVKMKEKGDIPEGYSVSREKKERFSLILESASTNQTSMYLCASRAGTGVPETQYFGPGTRLLVL.

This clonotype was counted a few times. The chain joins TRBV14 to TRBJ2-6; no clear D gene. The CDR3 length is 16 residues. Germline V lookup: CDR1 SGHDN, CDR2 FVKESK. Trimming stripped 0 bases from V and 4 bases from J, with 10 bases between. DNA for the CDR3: TGTGCCAGCAGCCAAGACGTGGCGGTGGGGGCCAACGTCCTGACTTTC. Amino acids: CASSQDVAVGANVLTF. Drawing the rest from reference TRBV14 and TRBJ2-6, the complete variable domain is EAGVTQFPSHSVIEKGQTVTLRCDPISGHDNLYWYRRVMGKEIKFLLHFVKESKQDESGMPNNRFLAERTGGTYSTLKVQPAELEDSGVYFCASSQDVAVGANVLTFGAGSRLTVL.

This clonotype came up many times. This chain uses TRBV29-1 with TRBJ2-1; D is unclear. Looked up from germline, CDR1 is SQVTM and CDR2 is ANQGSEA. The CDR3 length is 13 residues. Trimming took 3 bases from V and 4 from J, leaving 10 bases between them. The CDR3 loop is CSVDGLEYNEQFF. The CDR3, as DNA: TGCAGCGTTGACGGATTAGAGTACAATGAGCAGTTCTTC.

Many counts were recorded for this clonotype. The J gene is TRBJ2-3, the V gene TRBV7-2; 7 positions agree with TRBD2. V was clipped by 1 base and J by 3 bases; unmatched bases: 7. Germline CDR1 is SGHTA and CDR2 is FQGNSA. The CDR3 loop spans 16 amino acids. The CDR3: CASSLGNSGITDTQYF. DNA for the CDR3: TGTGCCAGCAGCTTAGGGAACAGCGGGATAACAGATACGCAGTATTTT. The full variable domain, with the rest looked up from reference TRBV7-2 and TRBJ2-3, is GAGVSQSPSNKVTEKGKDVELRCDPISGHTALYWYRQSLGQGLEFLIYFQGNSAPDKSGLPSDRFSAERTGGSVSTLTIQRTQQEDSAVYLCASSLGNSGITDTQYFGPGTRLTVL.

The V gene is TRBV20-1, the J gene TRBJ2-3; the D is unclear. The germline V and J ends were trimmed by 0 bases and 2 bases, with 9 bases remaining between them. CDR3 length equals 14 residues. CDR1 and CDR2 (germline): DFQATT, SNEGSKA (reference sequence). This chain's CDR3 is CSARDRSATDTQYF. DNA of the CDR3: TGCAGTGCTAGAGATCGGTCGGCCACAGATACGCAGTATTTT.

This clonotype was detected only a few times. The CDR3 sequence is CASSLFGEAGELFF. CDR3 nucleotide sequence: TGTGCCAGCAGTTTGTTTGGGGAGGCCGGGGAGCTGTTTTTT. The rearrangement uses TRBV28 and TRBJ2-2; D might be TRBD2 (6 bases). Germline-derived CDR1 and CDR2 are MDHEN and SYDVKM. Trimming removed 3 bases at V and 6 bases at J, with 11 bases between. The CDR3 length is 14 residues.

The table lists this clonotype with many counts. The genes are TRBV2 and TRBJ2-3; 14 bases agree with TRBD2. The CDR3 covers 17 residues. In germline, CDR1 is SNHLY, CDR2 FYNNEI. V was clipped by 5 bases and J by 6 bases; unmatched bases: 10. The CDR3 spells CASSRGTSGSGHDTQYF. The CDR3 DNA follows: TGTGCCAGCAGTCGAGGGACTAGCGGGAGCGGGCATGATACGCAGTATTTT. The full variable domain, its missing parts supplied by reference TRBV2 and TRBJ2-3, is EPEVTQTPSHQVTQMGQEVILRCVPISNHLYFYWYRQILGQKVEFLVSFYNNEISEKSEIFDDQFSVERPDGSNFTLKIRSTKLEDSAMYFCASSRGTSGSGHDTQYFGPGTRLTVL.